The 16 T cell receptor beta chains in this list originate from one sample, sequenced in a study of blood T cell repertoires in COVID-19. Profiling relied on immunoSEQ multiplex PCR, and the TCRdb table lists in-frame clones only, not all of them. Among about 250,000 clones listed, roughly 88% were seen once. What was sequenced was peripheral blood. The receptors here all came from a woman of 80 years or more with COVID-19, enrolled during active disease.

Concerning this clone itself: An end of the junction does not agree with germline; a read error may underlie this. This sequence joins TRBV7-2 and TRBJ2-1; TRBD2 matches 7 bases. CDR3 length: 14 residues. In germline, CDR1 is SGHTA, CDR2 FQGNSA. The CDR3 sequence: CASSRDYSSNEQFF. The CDR3, as DNA: TGTGCCAGCAGCCGGGACTACTCCTCCAATGAGCAGTTCTTC.

V usage is TRBV19 and J usage is TRBJ1-1; tentative D call: TRBD1 (6 bases). Germline assignment: CDR1 LNHDA and CDR2 SQIVND (reference sequence). V was clipped by 4 bases and J by 5 bases, with 14 bases between them. The CDR3 runs 14 residues. The CDR3 protein is CASSNRDKSTEAFF. The CDR3 DNA reads as TGTGCCAGTAGTAATAGGGACAAGAGTACTGAAGCTTTCTTT.

The CDR3 region has the DNA TGTGCCAGTAAGGGGGTAAACAATCAGCCCCAGCATTTT. Protein sequence: CASKGVNNQPQHF. The chain has TRBV19 and TRBJ1-5, with D tentatively TRBD1 (6 bases). The CDR3 loop spans 13 amino acids. Germline CDR1 and CDR2: LNHDA and SQIVND (reference sequence). Trimming took off 7 bases at V and 3 bases at J, with 10 bases between the two ends.

This clone was seen a handful of times. For the CDR3, the DNA is TGTGCCAGCACTCTAGGGGGGGCGGGAGATACGCAGTATTTT. It is translated as CASTLGGAGDTQYF. The V gene is TRBV6-5, the J gene TRBJ2-3, with a possible D match to TRBD2 (7 bases). V shed 7 bases and J shed 5 bases, with 16 bases lying between them. CDR1 is MNHEY and CDR2 is SVGAGI in the germline V gene. The CDR3 consists of 14 residues.

The CDR3 coding sequence is TGTGCCAGCAGTTGGGACAGCCGAGATGGCTACACCTTC. Translated, it gives CASSWDSRDGYTF. This chain joins TRBV28 and TRBJ1-2, with TRBD1 matching 7 bases. CDR1 MDHEN and CDR2 SYDVKM come from the germline V gene. There are 13 residues in the CDR3. V lost 4 bases to trimming and J lost 6 bases; unmatched junction nucleotides: 5.

The V call is TRBV2, the J call TRBJ2-7; 13 bases align to TRBD2. The V gene's germline CDR1 is SNHLY and CDR2 FYNNEI. The CDR3 length is 13 residues. The CDR3 DNA follows: TGTGCCAGCAGTGCGCTGACTAGCGGGGGGCCACCTGTC. It encodes CASSALTSGGPPV.

V gene TRBV28 combines with J gene TRBJ1-1; weak D call: TRBD1 (6 bases). CDR3 length equals 11 residues. CDR1 and CDR2 (germline): MDHEN, SYDVKM. V gave up 10 bases and J gave up 1 base, with 7 bases separating them. The CDR3 coding sequence is TGTGCCACGACAGGGAACACTGAAGCTTTCTTT. This sequence encodes CATTGNTEAFF.

This sequence joins TRBV7-2 and TRBJ2-1, with a possible D match to TRBD2 (5 bases). Germline CDR1 reads SGHTA; CDR2 reads FQGNSA. Deletions cut 4 bases from V and 10 bases from J, with 8 bases between. CDR3 length: 11 amino acids. CDR3 sequence: CASSSRVEQFF. The CDR3 DNA reads as TGTGCCAGCAGCTCGAGGGTGGAGCAGTTCTTC.

The chain has TRBV7-3 and TRBJ2-5, with D maybe TRBD2 (5 bases). This CDR3 spans 17 amino acids. The germline V gene has CDR1 SGHTA and CDR2 FQGTGA. V shed 0 bases and J shed 2 bases, with 16 bases lying between them. The CDR3 sequence: CASSLTRGTHGQETQYF. The CDR3 DNA reads TGTGCCAGCAGCTTAACCCGGGGAACCCATGGGCAAGAGACCCAGTACTTC.

This clone showed up just a few times. The chain couples TRBV6-6 to TRBJ2-3; TRBD1 is a possible D gene (5 bases). Germline V CDR1 and CDR2: MNHNY, SVGAGI (reference sequence). CDR3 length: 17 amino acids. V lost 5 bases and J 0 bases, leaving 18 bases between the germline ends. This chain's CDR3 is CASSPNPSTASTDTQYF. The CDR3 region has the DNA TGTGCCAGCAGTCCCAATCCATCGACAGCTAGCACAGATACGCAGTATTTT.

The chain is built from TRBV10-3 and TRBJ1-3; D not certain. V was shortened by 3 bases and J by 0 bases, with 6 bases between the two germline ends. The length of the CDR3 is 14 residues. Per the germline V gene, CDR1 is ENHRY and CDR2 is SYGVKD. The CDR3 coding sequence is TGTGCCATCAGTGAATTGAGCTCTGGAAACACCATATATTTT. Its translation: CAISELSSGNTIYF.

This chain links TRBV28 with TRBJ2-5; possibly TRBD1 for D (6 bases). Looked up from germline, CDR1 is MDHEN and CDR2 is SYDVKM. V lost 5 bases, J lost 4 bases, and 11 bases lay in between. The CDR3 sequence is 13 residues long. The CDR3 region has the DNA TGTGCCAGCAGTGTACAGGGAAGAGAGACCCAGTACTTC. It is translated as CASSVQGRETQYF.

The rearrangement uses TRBV5-5 and TRBJ2-5, with 7 bases that match TRBD1. Trimming removed 4 bases from V and 5 bases from J; junction bases left unmatched: 5. Germline CDR1 reads SGHKS; CDR2 reads YYEKEE (reference sequence). This CDR3 is 13 amino acids long. Here the CDR3 reads CASSPTGIETQYF. DNA of the CDR3: TGTGCCAGCAGCCCGACAGGGATCGAGACCCAGTACTTC.

Only one count was recorded for this clone. The chain links TRBV27 to TRBJ2-7; 7 nucleotides align to TRBD1. The CDR3 sequence is 14 residues long. The germline V gene encodes CDR1 MNHEY and CDR2 SMNVEV (reference sequence). V lost 4 bases, J lost 2 bases, and 5 bases stayed unmatched. CDR3 coding DNA: TGTGCCAGCAGTTCAACAGGGGACACCTACGAGCAGTACTTC. Translation gives CASSSTGDTYEQYF.

The gene calls are TRBV5-1 and TRBJ2-3; TRBD2 agrees at 12 bases. Germline assignment: CDR1 SGHRS and CDR2 YFSETQ. This CDR3 comprises 16 residues. V lost 4 bases and J lost 2; bases outside the gene matches: 5. This CDR3 reads CASSDGLAGITDTQYF. The CDR3 nucleotides read TGCGCCAGCAGCGACGGACTAGCGGGGATCACAGATACGCAGTATTTT.

The chain carries TRBV6-5 and TRBJ2-3, with D perhaps matching TRBD2 (6 bases). Deletions cut 8 bases from V and 0 bases from J, with 12 bases between. The germline V gene has CDR1 MNHEY and CDR2 SVGAGI. This CDR3 is built from 14 residues. The CDR3 spells CASSGLTSTDTQYF. As DNA, the CDR3 is TGTGCCAGCTCGGGACTTACTAGCACAGATACGCAGTATTTT.